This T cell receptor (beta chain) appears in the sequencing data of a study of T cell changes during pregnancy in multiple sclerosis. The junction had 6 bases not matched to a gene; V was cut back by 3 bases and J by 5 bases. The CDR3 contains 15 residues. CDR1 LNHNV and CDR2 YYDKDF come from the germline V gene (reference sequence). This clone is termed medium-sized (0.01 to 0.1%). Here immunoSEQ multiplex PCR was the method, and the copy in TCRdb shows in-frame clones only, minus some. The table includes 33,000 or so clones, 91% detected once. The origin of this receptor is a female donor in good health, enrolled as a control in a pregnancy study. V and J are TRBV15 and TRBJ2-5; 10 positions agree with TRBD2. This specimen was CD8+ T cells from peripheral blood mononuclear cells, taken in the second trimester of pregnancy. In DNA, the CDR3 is TGTGCCACCAGCAGTATAGCGGGGGGCGGGGAGACCCAGTACTTC. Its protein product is CATSSIAGGGETQYF. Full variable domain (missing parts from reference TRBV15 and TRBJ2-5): DAMVIQNPRYQVTQFGKPVTLSCSQTLNHNVMYWYQQKSSQAPKLLFHYYDKDFNNEADTPDNFQSRRPNTSFCFLDIRSPGLGDTAMYLCATSSIAGGGETQYFGPGTRLLVL.